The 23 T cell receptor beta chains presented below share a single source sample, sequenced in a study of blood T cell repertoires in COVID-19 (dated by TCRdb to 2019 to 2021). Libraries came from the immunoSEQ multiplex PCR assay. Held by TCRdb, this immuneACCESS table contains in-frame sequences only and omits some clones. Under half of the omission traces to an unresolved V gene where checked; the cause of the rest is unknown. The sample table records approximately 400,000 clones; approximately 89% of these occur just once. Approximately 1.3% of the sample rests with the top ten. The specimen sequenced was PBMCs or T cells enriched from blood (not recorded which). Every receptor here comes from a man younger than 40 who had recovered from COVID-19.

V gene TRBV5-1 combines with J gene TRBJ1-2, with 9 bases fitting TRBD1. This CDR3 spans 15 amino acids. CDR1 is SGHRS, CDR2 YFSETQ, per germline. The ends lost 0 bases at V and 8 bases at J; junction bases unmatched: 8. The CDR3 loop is CASSLDPGTGNGYTF. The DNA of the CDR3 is TGCGCCAGCAGCTTGGACCCCGGGACAGGGAACGGCTACACCTTC.

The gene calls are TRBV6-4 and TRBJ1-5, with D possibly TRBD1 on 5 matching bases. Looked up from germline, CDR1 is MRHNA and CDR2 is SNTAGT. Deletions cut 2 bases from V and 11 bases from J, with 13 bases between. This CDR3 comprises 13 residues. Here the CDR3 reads CASSDGPRGSQHF. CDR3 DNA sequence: TGTGCCAGCAGTGACGGCCCCCGGGGGTCCCAGCATTTT.

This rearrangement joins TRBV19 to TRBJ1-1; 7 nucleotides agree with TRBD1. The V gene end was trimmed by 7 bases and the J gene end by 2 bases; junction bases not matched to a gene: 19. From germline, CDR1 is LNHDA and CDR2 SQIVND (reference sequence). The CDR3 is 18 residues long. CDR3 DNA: TGTGCCAGTAAAAAAATCCGGGGACCCCGACAGGGAAACACTGAAGCTTTCTTT. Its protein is CASKKIRGPRQGNTEAFF.

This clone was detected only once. In DNA form, the CDR3 reads TGTGCCAGTCGTCGTCGGGACTATGGCTACACCTTC. It specifies CASRRRDYGYTF. The rearrangement joins TRBV19 to TRBJ1-2, with D hard to call. CDR3 length: 12 residues. The V gene lost 8 bases and the J gene lost 3 bases, with 10 bases spanning the gap. The germline V gene has CDR1 LNHDA and CDR2 SQIVND (reference sequence).

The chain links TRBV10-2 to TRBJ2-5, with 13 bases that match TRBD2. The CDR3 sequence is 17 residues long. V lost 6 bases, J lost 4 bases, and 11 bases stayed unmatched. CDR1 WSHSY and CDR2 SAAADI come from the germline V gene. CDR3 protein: CASRLYTSGGAPETQYF. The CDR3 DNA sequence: TGCGCCAGCAGGTTATACACTAGCGGGGGGGCCCCAGAGACCCAGTACTTC.

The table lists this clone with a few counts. CDR3 region: CASSQPGTGEGETQYF. Here the CDR3 DNA reads TGCGCCAGCAGCCAGCCAGGGACAGGGGAAGGGGAGACCCAGTACTTC. The chain carries TRBV4-1 and TRBJ2-5, with TRBD1 matching 10 bases. The V and J ends lost 3 bases and 5 bases, in that order; junction bases with no gene match: 9. Germline lookup yields CDR1 MGHRA and CDR2 YSYEKL. CDR3 length: 16 amino acids.

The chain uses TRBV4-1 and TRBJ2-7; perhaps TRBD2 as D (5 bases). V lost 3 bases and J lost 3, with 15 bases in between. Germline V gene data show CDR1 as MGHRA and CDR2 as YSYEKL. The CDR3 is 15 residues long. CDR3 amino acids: CASSHMFGEIYEQYF. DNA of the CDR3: TGCGCCAGCAGCCACATGTTTGGGGAGATCTACGAGCAGTACTTC.

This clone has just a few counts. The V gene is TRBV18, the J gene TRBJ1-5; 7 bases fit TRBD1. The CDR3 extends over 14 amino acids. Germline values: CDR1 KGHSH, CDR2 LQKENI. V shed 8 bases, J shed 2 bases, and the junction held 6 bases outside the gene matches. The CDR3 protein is CASRQGNGNQPQHF. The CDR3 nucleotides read TGTGCCAGCCGACAGGGTAATGGCAATCAGCCCCAGCATTTT. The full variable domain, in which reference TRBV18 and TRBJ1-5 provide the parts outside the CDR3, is NAGVMQNPRHLVRRRGQEARLRCSPMKGHSHVYWYRQLPEEGLKFMVYLQKENIIDESGMPKERFSAEFPKEGPSILRIQQVVRGDSAAYFCASRQGNGNQPQHFGDGTRLSIL.

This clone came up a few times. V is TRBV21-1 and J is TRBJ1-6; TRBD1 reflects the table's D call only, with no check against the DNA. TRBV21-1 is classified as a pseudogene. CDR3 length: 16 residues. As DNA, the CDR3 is TGTGCCAGCAGCGAACCCCGGGACAGGGGTAACTCACCCCTCCACTTT. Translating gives CASSEPRDRGNSPLHF.

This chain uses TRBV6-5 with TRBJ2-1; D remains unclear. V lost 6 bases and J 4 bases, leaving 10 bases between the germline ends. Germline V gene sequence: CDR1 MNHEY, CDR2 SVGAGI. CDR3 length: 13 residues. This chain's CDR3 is CASRARSYNEQFF. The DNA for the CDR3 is TGTGCCAGCAGAGCAAGGAGTTACAATGAGCAGTTCTTC.

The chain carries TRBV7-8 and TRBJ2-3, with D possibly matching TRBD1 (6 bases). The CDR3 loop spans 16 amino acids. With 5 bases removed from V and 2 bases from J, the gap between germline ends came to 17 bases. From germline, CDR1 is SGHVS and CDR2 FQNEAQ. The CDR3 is CASSPGALGTTDTQYF. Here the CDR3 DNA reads TGTGCCAGCAGCCCAGGGGCGCTCGGGACCACAGATACGCAGTATTTT.

The CDR3 sequence: CASSRDTWNSPLHF. The CDR3 DNA sequence: TGTGCCAGCAGCCGAGATACCTGGAATTCACCCCTCCACTTT. The chain employs TRBV6-2 or TRBV6-3 and TRBJ1-6; D is undetermined. Deletions cut 6 bases from V and 7 bases from J, with 13 bases between. The CDR3 consists of 14 residues. In germline, CDR1 is MNHEY, CDR2 SVGEGT.

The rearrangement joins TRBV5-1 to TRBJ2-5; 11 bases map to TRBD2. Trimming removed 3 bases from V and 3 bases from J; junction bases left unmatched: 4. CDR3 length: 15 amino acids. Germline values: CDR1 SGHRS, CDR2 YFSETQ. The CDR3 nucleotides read TGCGCCAGCAGCTCCGGGACTAGCGGTAAAGAGACCCAGTACTTC. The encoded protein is CASSSGTSGKETQYF.

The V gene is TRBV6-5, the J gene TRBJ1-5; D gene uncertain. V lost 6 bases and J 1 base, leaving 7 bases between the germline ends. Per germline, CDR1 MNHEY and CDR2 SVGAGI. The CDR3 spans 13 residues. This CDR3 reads CASSPSSNQPQHF. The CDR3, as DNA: TGTGCCAGCAGCCCCTCCAGCAATCAGCCCCAGCATTTT.

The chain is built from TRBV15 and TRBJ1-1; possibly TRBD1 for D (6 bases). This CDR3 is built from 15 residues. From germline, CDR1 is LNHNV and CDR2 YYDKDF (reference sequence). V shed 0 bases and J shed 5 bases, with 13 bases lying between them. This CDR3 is CATSRDLKDSTEAFF. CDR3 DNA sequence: TGTGCCACCAGCAGAGATCTTAAGGACAGTACTGAAGCTTTCTTT.

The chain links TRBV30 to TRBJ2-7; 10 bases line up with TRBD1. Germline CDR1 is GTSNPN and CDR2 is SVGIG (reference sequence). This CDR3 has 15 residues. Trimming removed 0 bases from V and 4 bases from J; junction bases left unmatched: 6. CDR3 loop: CAWSVPGDRGYEQYF. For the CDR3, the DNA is TGTGCCTGGAGTGTACCCGGGGACAGGGGATACGAGCAGTACTTC. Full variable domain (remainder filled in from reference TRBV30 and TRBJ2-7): SQTIHQWPATLVQPVGSPLSLECTVEGTSNPNLYWYRQAAGRGLQLLFYSVGIGQISSEVPQNLSASRPQDRQFILSSKKLLLSDSGFYLCAWSVPGDRGYEQYFGPGTRLTVT.

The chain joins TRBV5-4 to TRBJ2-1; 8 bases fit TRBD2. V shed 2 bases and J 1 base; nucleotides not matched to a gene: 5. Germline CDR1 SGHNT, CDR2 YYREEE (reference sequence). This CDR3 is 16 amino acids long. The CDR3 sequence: CASSFSGGQSYNEQFF. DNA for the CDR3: TGTGCCAGCAGCTTCTCGGGGGGGCAGTCCTACAATGAGCAGTTCTTC.

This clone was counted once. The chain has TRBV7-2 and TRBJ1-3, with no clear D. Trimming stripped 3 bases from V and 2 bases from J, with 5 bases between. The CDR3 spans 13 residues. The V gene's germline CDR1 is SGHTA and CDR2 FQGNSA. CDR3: CASSFDTGNTIYF. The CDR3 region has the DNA TGTGCCAGCAGCTTTGACACTGGAAACACCATATATTTT.

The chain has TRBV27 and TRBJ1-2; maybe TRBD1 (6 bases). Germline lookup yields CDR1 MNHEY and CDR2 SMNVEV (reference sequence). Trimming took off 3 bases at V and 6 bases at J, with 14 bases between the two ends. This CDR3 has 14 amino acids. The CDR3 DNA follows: TGTGCCAGCAGTTTTACAGGGTTTTCGAATGGCTACACCTTC. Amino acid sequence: CASSFTGFSNGYTF.

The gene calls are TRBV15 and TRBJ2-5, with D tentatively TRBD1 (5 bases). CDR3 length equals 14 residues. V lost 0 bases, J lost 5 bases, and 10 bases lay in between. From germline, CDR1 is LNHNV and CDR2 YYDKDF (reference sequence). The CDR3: CATSRDVGVETQYF. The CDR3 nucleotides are TGTGCCACCAGCAGAGATGTAGGGGTGGAGACCCAGTACTTC.

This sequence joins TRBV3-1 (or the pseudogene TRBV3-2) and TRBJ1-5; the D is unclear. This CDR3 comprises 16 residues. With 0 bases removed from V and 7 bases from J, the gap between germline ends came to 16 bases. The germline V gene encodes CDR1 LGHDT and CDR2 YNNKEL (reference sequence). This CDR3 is CASSQDYAGFRQPQHF. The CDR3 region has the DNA TGTGCCAGCAGCCAAGATTACGCGGGTTTTAGGCAGCCCCAGCATTTT.

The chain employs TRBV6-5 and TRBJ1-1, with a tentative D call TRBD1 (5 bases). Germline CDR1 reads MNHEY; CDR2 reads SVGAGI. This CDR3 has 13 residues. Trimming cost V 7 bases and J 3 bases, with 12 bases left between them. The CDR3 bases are TGTGCCAGCACCAAGGGGTTGTACACTGAAGCTTTCTTT. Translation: CASTKGLYTEAFF.

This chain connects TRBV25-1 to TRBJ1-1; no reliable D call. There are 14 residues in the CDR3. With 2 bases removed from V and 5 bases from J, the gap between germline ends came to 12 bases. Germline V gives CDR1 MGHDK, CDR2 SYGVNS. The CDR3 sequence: CASSEGPLWTEAFF. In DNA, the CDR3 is TGTGCCAGCAGTGAAGGCCCATTGTGGACTGAAGCTTTCTTT.